Reported below is one TCR beta chain. Antigen: not known. This entry comes from a study of CD8 T cells in ankylosing spondylitis. Molecular-barcoded quantitative 5'-RACE produced these TCR beta libraries. TCRdb reanalysed the 5' RACE reads using MiXCR and keeps one entry per CDR3 protein. The sample includes roughly 140,000 distinct CDR3 sequences, under 55% of them seen just once. Regarding the study as a whole: One TCR beta motif, made up of 7 or 8 highly homologous variants, appeared characteristic of ankylosing spondylitis blood.

This TCR was sampled from a male donor with ankylosing spondylitis. Sequencing input: synovial fluid, either unsorted or a sorted T cell fraction (not recorded which).

In DNA, the CDR3 is TGCGCCAGCAGCCACAAGACATCAGGGGGCACTGAAGCTTTCTTT. This encodes CASSHKTSGGTEAFF. The chain combines TRBV4-1 with TRBJ1-1; 7 nucleotides align to TRBD1. Germline-derived CDR1 and CDR2 are MGHRA and YSYEKL. This CDR3 contains 15 residues. The J segment lost 4 bases and the V segment lost 3 bases, leaving 8 bases of the junction unmatched.